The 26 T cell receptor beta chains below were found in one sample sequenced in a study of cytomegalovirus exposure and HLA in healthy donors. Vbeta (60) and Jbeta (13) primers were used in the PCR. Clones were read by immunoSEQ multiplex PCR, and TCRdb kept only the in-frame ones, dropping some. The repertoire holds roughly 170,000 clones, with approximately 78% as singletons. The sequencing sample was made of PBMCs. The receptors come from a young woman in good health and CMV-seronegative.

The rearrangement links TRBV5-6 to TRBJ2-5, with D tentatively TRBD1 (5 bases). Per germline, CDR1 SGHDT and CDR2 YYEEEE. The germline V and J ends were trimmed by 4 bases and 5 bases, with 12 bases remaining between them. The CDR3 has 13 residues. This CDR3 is CASSQQDWETQYF. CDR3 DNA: TGTGCCAGCAGCCAACAGGATTGGGAGACCCAGTACTTC.

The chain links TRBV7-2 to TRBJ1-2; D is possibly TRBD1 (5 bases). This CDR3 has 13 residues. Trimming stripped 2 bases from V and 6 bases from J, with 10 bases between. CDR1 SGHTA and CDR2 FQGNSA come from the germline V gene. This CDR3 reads CASSLTGTNGYTF. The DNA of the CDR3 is TGTGCCAGCAGCTTAACAGGAACAAATGGCTACACCTTC.

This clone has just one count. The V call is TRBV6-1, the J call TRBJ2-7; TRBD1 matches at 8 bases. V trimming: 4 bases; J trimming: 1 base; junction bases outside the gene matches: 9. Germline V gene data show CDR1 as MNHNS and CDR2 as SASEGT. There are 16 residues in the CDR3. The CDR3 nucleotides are TGTGCCAGCAGTGTTGAGACAGGGGTCGGATCCTACGAGCAGTACTTC. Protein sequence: CASSVETGVGSYEQYF.

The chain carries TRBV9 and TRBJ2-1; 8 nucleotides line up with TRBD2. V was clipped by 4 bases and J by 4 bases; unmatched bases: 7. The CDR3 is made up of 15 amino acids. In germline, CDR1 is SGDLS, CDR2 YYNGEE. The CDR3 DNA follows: TGTGCCAGCAGCACACGACTAGCGTTGTACAATGAGCAGTTCTTC. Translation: CASSTRLALYNEQFF.

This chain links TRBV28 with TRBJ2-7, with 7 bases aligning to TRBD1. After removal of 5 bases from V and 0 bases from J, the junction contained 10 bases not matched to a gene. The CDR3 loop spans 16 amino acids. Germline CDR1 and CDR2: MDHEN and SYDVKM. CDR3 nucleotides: TGTGCCAGCAGTCCTCGGGACAGTACAAACTCCTACGAGCAGTACTTC. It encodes CASSPRDSTNSYEQYF.

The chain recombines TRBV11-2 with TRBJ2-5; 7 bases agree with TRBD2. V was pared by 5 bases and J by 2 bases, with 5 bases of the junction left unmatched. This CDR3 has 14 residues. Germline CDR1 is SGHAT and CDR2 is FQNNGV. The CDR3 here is CASSPLATQETQYF. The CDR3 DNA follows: TGTGCCAGCAGCCCACTAGCGACTCAAGAGACCCAGTACTTC.

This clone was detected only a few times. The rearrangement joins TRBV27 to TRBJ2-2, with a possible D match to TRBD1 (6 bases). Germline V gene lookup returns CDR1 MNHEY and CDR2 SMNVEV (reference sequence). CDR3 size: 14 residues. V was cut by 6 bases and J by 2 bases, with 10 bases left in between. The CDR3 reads CASSGTQNTGELFF. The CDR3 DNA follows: TGTGCCAGCAGCGGGACACAAAACACCGGGGAGCTGTTTTTT.

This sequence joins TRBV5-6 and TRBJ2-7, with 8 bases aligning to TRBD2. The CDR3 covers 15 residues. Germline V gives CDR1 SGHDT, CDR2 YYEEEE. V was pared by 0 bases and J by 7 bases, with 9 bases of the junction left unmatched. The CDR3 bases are TGTGCCAGCAGCTTGGCGGGACTAGGGAAAGGGGAGCAGTACTTC. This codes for CASSLAGLGKGEQYF. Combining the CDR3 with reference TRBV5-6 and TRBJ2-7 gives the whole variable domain DAGVTQSPTHLIKTRGQQVTLRCSPKSGHDTVSWYQQALGQGPQFIFQYYEEEERQRGNFPDRFSGHQFPNYSSELNVNALLLGDSALYLCASSLAGLGKGEQYFGPGTRLTVT.

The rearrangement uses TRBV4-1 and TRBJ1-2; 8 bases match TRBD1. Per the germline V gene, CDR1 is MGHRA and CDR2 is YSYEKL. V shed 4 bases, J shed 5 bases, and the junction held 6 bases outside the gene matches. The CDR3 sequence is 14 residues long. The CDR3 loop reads CASSRAGGAYGYTF. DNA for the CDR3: TGCGCCAGCAGCCGAGCAGGGGGCGCGTATGGCTACACCTTC.

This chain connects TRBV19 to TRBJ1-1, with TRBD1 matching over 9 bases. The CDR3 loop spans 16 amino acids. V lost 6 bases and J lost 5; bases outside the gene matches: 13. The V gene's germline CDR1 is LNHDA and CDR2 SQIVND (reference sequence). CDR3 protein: CASSYLSRDRDTEAFF. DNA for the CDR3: TGTGCCAGTAGCTACCTCTCCCGGGACAGGGATACTGAAGCTTTCTTT.

The CDR3: CASSQAGEAYNEQFF. The CDR3 nucleotides are TGCGCCAGCAGCCAGGCGGGAGAGGCCTACAATGAGCAGTTCTTC. This chain joins TRBV4-3 and TRBJ2-1; 7 bases line up with TRBD2. The CDR3 contains 15 residues. V dropped 3 bases and J dropped 2; count of bases not matched to a gene: 4. Germline V CDR1 and CDR2: LGHNA, YSLEER.

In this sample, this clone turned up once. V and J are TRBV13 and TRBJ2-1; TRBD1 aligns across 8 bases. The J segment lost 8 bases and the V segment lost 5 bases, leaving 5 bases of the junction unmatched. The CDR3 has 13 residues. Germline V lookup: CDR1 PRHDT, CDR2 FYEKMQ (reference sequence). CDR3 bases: TGTGCCAGCAGCCCGGACAGGGCGGATGAGCAGTTCTTC. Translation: CASSPDRADEQFF.

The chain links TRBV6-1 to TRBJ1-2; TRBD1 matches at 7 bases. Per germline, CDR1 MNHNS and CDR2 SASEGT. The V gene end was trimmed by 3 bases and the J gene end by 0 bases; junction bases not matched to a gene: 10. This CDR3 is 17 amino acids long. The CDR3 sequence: CASSDWVGQIPNYGYTF. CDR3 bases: TGTGCCAGCAGTGATTGGGTGGGACAGATCCCTAACTATGGCTACACCTTC.

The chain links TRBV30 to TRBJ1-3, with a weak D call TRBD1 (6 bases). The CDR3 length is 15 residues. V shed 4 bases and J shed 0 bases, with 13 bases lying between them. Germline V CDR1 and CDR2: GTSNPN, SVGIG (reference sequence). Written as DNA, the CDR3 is TGTGCCTGGACCCCAGGGACATCCTCTGGAAACACCATATATTTT. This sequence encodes CAWTPGTSSGNTIYF. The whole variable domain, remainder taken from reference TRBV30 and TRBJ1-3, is SQTIHQWPATLVQPVGSPLSLECTVEGTSNPNLYWYRQAAGRGLQLLFYSVGIGQISSEVPQNLSASRPQDRQFILSSKKLLLSDSGFYLCAWTPGTSSGNTIYFGEGSWLTVV.

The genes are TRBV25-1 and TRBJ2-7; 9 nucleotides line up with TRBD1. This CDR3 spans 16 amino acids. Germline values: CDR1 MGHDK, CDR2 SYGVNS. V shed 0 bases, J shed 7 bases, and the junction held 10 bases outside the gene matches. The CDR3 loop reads CASSEYPSQGAGEQYF. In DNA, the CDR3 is TGTGCCAGCAGTGAATATCCATCACAGGGGGCGGGAGAGCAGTACTTC.

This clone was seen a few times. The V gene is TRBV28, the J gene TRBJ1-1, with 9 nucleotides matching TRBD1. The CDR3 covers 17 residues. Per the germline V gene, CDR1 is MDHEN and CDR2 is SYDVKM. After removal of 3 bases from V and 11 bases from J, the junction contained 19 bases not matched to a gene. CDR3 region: CASSLGSWTGAGGWAFF. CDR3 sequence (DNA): TGTGCCAGCAGTTTGGGAAGTTGGACAGGGGCCGGCGGATGGGCTTTCTTT.

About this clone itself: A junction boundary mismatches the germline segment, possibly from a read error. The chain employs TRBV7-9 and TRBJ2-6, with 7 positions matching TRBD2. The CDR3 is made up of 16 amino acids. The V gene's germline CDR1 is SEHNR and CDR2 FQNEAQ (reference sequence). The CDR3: CSSSFTSVYGANVLTF. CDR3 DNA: TGTTCCAGCAGCTTTACTAGCGTGTATGGGGCCAACGTCCTGACTTTC.

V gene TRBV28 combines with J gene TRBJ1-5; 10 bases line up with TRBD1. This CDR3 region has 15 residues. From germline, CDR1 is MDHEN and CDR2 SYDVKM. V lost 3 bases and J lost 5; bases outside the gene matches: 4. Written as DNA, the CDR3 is TGTGCCAGCAGTTTCCGGGACAGGGGCCATCAGCCCCAGCATTTT. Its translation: CASSFRDRGHQPQHF.

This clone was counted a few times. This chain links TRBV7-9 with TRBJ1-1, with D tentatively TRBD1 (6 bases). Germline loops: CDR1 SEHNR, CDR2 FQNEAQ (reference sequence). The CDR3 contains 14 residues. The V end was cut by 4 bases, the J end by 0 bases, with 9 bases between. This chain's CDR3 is CASSSGGMNTEAFF. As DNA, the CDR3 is TGTGCCAGCAGCTCTGGGGGCATGAACACTGAAGCTTTCTTT.

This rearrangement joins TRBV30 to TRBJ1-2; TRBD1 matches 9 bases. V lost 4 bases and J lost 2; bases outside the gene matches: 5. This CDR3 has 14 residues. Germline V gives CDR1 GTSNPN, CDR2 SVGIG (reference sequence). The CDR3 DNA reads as TGTGCCTGGAACCCTGGACAGGGGAACTATGGCTACACCTTC. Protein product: CAWNPGQGNYGYTF.

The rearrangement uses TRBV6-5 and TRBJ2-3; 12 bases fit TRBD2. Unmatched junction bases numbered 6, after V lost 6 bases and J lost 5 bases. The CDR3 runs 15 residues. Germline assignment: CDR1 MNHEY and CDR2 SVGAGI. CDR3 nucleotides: TGTGCCAGCAGAAACGGACTAGCGGGGCAAGATACGCAGTATTTT. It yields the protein CASRNGLAGQDTQYF.

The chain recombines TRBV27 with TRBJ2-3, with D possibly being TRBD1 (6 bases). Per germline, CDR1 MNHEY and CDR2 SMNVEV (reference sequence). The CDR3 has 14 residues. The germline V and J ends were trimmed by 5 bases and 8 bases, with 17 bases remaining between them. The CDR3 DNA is TGTGCCAGCAGTCATGGGGCAGGGGATGGTACGCAGTATTTT. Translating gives CASSHGAGDGTQYF.

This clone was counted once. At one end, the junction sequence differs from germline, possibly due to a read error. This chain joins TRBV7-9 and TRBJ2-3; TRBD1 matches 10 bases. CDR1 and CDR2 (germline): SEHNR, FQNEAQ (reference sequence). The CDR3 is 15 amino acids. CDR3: CSSSLYGTGADTQYF. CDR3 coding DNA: TGTTCCAGCAGCTTATACGGGACAGGGGCAGATACGCAGTATTTT.

The CDR3 bases are TGCGCCACATATCCTGGGACAGGGGGTACGGAGACCCAGTACTTC. As protein: CATYPGTGGTETQYF. This chain uses TRBV5-1 with TRBJ2-5; 11 nucleotides match TRBD1. The CDR3 runs to 15 residues. Germline V gene sequence: CDR1 SGHRS, CDR2 YFSETQ. Germline trimming cut 9 bases from V and 5 bases from J; bases unmatched to any gene: 12. Complete variable domain (other parts from reference TRBV5-1 and TRBJ2-5): KAGVTQTPRYLIKTRGQQVTLSCSPISGHRSVSWYQQTPGQGLQFLFEYFSETQRNKGNFPGRFSGRQFSNSRSEMNVSTLELGDSALYLCATYPGTGGTETQYFGPGTRLLVL.

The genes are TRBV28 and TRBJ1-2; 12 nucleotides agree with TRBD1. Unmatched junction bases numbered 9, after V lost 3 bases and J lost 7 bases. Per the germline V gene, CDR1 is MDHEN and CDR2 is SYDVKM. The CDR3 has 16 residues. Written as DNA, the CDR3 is TGTGCCAGCAGTTTCACGGGACAGGGGGCAGTCGGTGGCTACACCTTC. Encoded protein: CASSFTGQGAVGGYTF.

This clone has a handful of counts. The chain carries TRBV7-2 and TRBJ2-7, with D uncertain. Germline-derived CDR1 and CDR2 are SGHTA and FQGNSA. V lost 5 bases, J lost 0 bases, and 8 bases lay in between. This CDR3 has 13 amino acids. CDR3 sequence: CASSTPSSYEQYF. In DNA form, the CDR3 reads TGTGCCAGCAGCACCCCGAGCTCCTACGAGCAGTACTTC.